The 21 T cell receptor beta chains in this list originate from one sample, sequenced in a study of blood T cell repertoires in COVID-19 (dated by TCRdb to the early 2020s). Preparation of the library involved the immunoSEQ multiplex PCR assay. Entries here come from immuneACCESS through TCRdb and include only in-frame sequences with V and J called. Some clones fail to appear in such tables; in the studies checked, an unresolved V gene covers under half of the shortfall, and the cause of the remainder is unknown. Recorded for this sample are about 81,000 clones; around 89% of them occurred a single time. The ten biggest clones cover approximately 12% of the sample. The sequenced sample consisted of peripheral blood. The receptor set was obtained from a man between 65 and 80 years old with active or convalescent COVID-19.

The chain recombines TRBV6-5 with TRBJ2-5; D is possibly TRBD2 (7 bases). CDR1 is MNHEY, CDR2 SVGAGI, per germline. With 7 bases removed from V and 3 bases from J, the gap between germline ends came to 18 bases. This CDR3 has 15 residues. CDR3 DNA: TGTGCCAGCATATTTTCGGGGGGCTTAAAAGAGACCCAGTACTTC. Protein: CASIFSGGLKETQYF.

This chain links TRBV11-2 with TRBJ1-2; 7 positions match TRBD1. The ends lost 2 bases at V and 5 bases at J; junction bases unmatched: 8. Germline V gene lookup returns CDR1 SGHAT and CDR2 FQNNGV. The CDR3 extends over 15 amino acids. The DNA for the CDR3 is TGTGCCAGCAGCTTATCGGGACAGAGGCTTTATGGCTACACCTTC. This gives the protein CASSLSGQRLYGYTF.

V usage is TRBV12-3 or TRBV12-4 and J usage is TRBJ2-5; D gene unclear. The V and J ends lost 3 bases and 5 bases respectively, with 10 bases between them. The CDR3 has 13 amino acids. CDR3 sequence: CASSFFRVETQYF. As DNA, the CDR3 is TGTGCCAGCAGTTTCTTCCGGGTGGAGACCCAGTACTTC.

This chain links TRBV2 with TRBJ2-4; the D gene is possibly TRBD2 (6 bases). Germline V CDR1 and CDR2: SNHLY, FYNNEI. Trimming took 2 bases from V and 5 from J, leaving 13 bases between them. This CDR3 has 15 amino acids. The CDR3: CASSEYGGAENIQYF. The CDR3 DNA is TGTGCCAGCAGTGAATACGGCGGGGCCGAAAACATTCAGTACTTC.

The chain links TRBV7-2 to TRBJ1-3; the match to TRBD1 covers 8 bases. V lost 2 bases and J lost 1; bases outside the gene matches: 4. The CDR3 sequence is 16 residues long. Germline V CDR1 and CDR2: SGHTA, FQGNSA. CDR3 in DNA: TGTGCCAGCAGCTTACAGGGGGCGCAGTCTGGAAACACCATATATTTT. Amino acid sequence: CASSLQGAQSGNTIYF.

The chain joins TRBV9 to TRBJ2-1; 15 bases match TRBD2. The trim removed 4 bases at V and 9 bases at J, leaving 8 bases unmatched. This CDR3 spans 16 amino acids. Germline values: CDR1 SGDLS, CDR2 YYNGEE. The DNA for the CDR3 is TGTGCCAGCAGCCCCAGGACTAGCGGGGGGGCAGGTGAGCAGTTCTTC. Translated: CASSPRTSGGAGEQFF.

V usage is TRBV7-2 and J usage is TRBJ1-1, with D perhaps TRBD1 (5 bases). This CDR3 is 17 amino acids long. Trimming pared 4 bases from V and 1 base from J, leaving 19 bases between. CDR1 is SGHTA, CDR2 FQGNSA, per germline. CDR3 sequence: CASSSGNSQGRNTEAFF. Written as DNA, the CDR3 is TGTGCCAGCAGCTCAGGGAACTCTCAGGGCCGGAACACTGAAGCTTTCTTT.

The rearrangement uses TRBV11-2 and TRBJ1-3; 10 bases are a match to TRBD1. The CDR3 covers 17 residues. Per germline, CDR1 SGHAT and CDR2 FQNNGV. Losses at the gene ends were 5 bases for V and 3 bases for J; bases not matched to a gene: 10. In DNA form, the CDR3 reads TGTGCCAGCAGCCGCACCGACAGGGGGCTAATTGGAAACACCATATATTTT. Translation gives CASSRTDRGLIGNTIYF.

The rearrangement uses TRBV28 and TRBJ1-6, with D possibly being TRBD1 (5 bases). Germline loops: CDR1 MDHEN, CDR2 SYDVKM. CDR3 length: 16 residues. V shed 3 bases and J shed 3 bases, with 12 bases lying between them. CDR3 residues: CASSFSGNDYNSPLHF. The CDR3 coding sequence is TGTGCCAGCAGTTTTTCAGGGAACGACTATAATTCACCCCTCCACTTT.

This rearrangement joins TRBV7-2 to TRBJ2-3; no clear D gene. CDR3 size: 14 residues. V was cut by 3 bases and J by 1 base, with 8 bases left in between. Germline V gene data show CDR1 as SGHTA and CDR2 as FQGNSA. CDR3 in amino acids: CASSLNGGTDTQYF. The CDR3 nucleotides are TGTGCCAGCAGCTTGAACGGTGGCACAGATACGCAGTATTTT.

This rearrangement joins TRBV13 to TRBJ1-6, with a weak D call TRBD1 (6 bases). Germline lookup yields CDR1 PRHDT and CDR2 FYEKMQ (reference sequence). This CDR3 region has 16 residues. Trimming removed 5 bases from V and 9 bases from J, with 20 bases in between. This CDR3 reads CASSPHPSRGFSPLHF. Here the CDR3 DNA reads TGTGCCAGCAGCCCGCATCCGTCCAGGGGCTTTTCACCCCTCCACTTT.

About this clone itself: Other DNA sequences within the sample encode an identical CDR3. The chain is built from TRBV12-3 or TRBV12-4 and TRBJ1-1; D is possibly TRBD1 (6 bases). V was clipped by 5 bases and J by 1 base, with 8 bases between them. This CDR3 contains 13 residues. The CDR3 DNA is TGTGCCAGCAGTCGACAGGAGAACACTGAAGCTTTCTTT. It is translated as CASSRQENTEAFF.

This clone is a singleton in its sample. The rearrangement links TRBV7-9 to TRBJ2-2; D remains unclear. V shed 0 bases and J shed 7 bases, with 6 bases lying between them. The CDR3 totals 13 residues. Germline V gene data show CDR1 as SEHNR and CDR2 as FQNEAQ (reference sequence). CDR3 region: CASSLALVGELFF. The CDR3 DNA sequence: TGTGCCAGCAGCTTAGCGCTAGTCGGGGAGCTGTTTTTT.

V and J are TRBV5-1 and TRBJ2-7, with TRBD1 matching over 9 bases. Germline CDR1 and CDR2: SGHRS and YFSETQ. The CDR3 loop spans 14 amino acids. V lost 6 bases, J lost 4 bases, and 8 bases stayed unmatched. The CDR3 reads CASTLGQGPYEQYF. The CDR3 DNA follows: TGCGCCAGCACACTGGGACAGGGACCTTACGAGCAGTACTTC.

V usage is TRBV2 and J usage is TRBJ2-2; D may be TRBD1 (5 bases). CDR3 size: 14 residues. Trimming removed 7 bases from V and 2 bases from J, with 11 bases in between. The germline gives CDR1 SNHLY, CDR2 FYNNEI. Here the CDR3 reads CASKQGRNTGELFF. The DNA for the CDR3 is TGTGCCAGCAAGCAGGGTAGAAACACCGGGGAGCTGTTTTTT.

Here the CDR3 reads CATSRGGTGNQPQHF. As DNA, the CDR3 is TGTGCCACCAGCAGAGGAGGGACAGGGAATCAGCCCCAGCATTTT. V usage is TRBV15 and J usage is TRBJ1-5; 9 positions match TRBD1. V was pared by 1 base and J by 4 bases, with 2 bases of the junction left unmatched. CDR3 size: 15 residues. Looked up from germline, CDR1 is LNHNV and CDR2 is YYDKDF (reference sequence).

The J gene is TRBJ2-5, the V gene TRBV5-1; D may be TRBD2 (6 bases). V dropped 3 bases and J dropped 4 bases, with 16 bases sitting between them. Germline CDR1 and CDR2: SGHRS and YFSETQ. The CDR3 is made up of 15 amino acids. For the CDR3, the DNA is TGCGCCAGCAGCTGGGAGGACATTGGCGGAGAGACCCAGTACTTC. The encoded protein is CASSWEDIGGETQYF.

The chain couples TRBV20-1 to TRBJ1-1; tentatively, D is TRBD1 (6 bases). V was cut by 3 bases and J by 4 bases, with 18 bases left in between. The CDR3 contains 15 residues. Germline V gene sequence: CDR1 DFQATT, CDR2 SNEGSKA (reference sequence). CDR3 region: CSASHAGRGGTEAFF. The DNA of the CDR3 is TGCAGTGCTAGTCATGCCGGCAGGGGCGGCACTGAAGCTTTCTTT.

Only one count was recorded for this clone. This chain connects TRBV5-1 to TRBJ1-1; D is unclear. The germline gives CDR1 SGHRS, CDR2 YFSETQ. The V gene lost 5 bases and the J gene lost 0 bases, with 14 bases spanning the gap. This CDR3 is 15 amino acids long. The CDR3 region has the DNA TGCGCCAGCAGTCTGGTCCCAGGAATGAACACTGAAGCTTTCTTT. It encodes CASSLVPGMNTEAFF.

The rearrangement uses TRBV18 and TRBJ2-3, with a possible D match to TRBD1 (6 bases). Per the germline V gene, CDR1 is KGHSH and CDR2 is LQKENI. The CDR3 has 15 amino acids. V was shortened by 1 base and J by 1 base, with 9 bases between the two germline ends. As DNA, the CDR3 is TGTGCCAGCTCACCACTGTCAGGGGGCACAGATACGCAGTATTTT. This translates into CASSPLSGGTDTQYF.

V is TRBV9 and J is TRBJ1-1; D not resolved. Germline CDR1 SGDLS, CDR2 YYNGEE. The CDR3 is made up of 16 amino acids. V dropped 3 bases and J dropped 1 base, with 16 bases sitting between them. Here the CDR3 reads CASSASGRRPNTEAFF. CDR3 coding DNA: TGTGCCAGCAGCGCTAGTGGTCGTCGGCCGAACACTGAAGCTTTCTTT.